The sequence of this T cell receptor beta chain was determined in a study of vaccination and CD4 T cells after COVID-19 (dated by TCRdb to the early 2020s). At the level of the whole study: Every convalescent patient had a positive nasal swab PCR test for SARS-CoV-2, with mild disease in 9 or 10 patients and severe disease in one. In nine to eleven COVID-19 convalescent patients and a few infection-naive healthy vaccine recipients, researchers compared the spike-specific CD4+ TCR repertoire from before mRNA vaccination with the repertoire from after. Post-COVID blood samples from convalescent patients were collected a median of approximately 93 days after diagnosis, with a range of 35 to 161 days. The time from the second vaccine dose to post-vaccine blood sampling had a median of approximately 72 days and ranged from roughly 13 to 241 days. As controls, cultures received a CEFX viral epitope pool (the positive control), an HIV-1 Nef peptide pool (the negative control), or no peptide at all. Overlapping spike peptide pools from SARS-CoV-2 and from the common cold coronaviruses HCoV-NL63, HCoV-OC43 and HCoV-229E were used as culture stimuli. Six males and four females were included in the convalescent cohort, with two Hispanic individuals, seven Caucasians, two Asians and one multiracial person represented. Participants got two doses of the Pfizer-BioNTech BNT162b2 vaccine (n=8) or two doses of the Moderna mRNA-1273 vaccine (n=2). Overall study results and their limits: Only a relatively small number of convalescent patients were included in the study, and early timepoints following natural infection were not analyzed. The median number of SARS-CoV-2-reactive clonotypes rose from about 23 after infection to some 37 after vaccination, but the change was not significant. In convalescent patients, a median roughly 86% of post-vaccine SARS-CoV-2-reactive clones were detected only after vaccination, suggesting vaccine-specific priming. Nearly all vaccine-specific clones in convalescent patients (304 of 307) were mono-reactive for SARS-CoV-2 spike rather than cross-reactive with common cold coronaviruses.

Libraries were made using PCR. TCR sequencing of DNA from cultured CD4+ T cells used the Oncomine TCR Beta short-read assay at the Johns Hopkins FTIC core. Genomic DNA was extracted from the cultured CD4+ T cells with the QIAamp micro DNA kit. The Oncomine TCR Beta libraries from cultured CD4+ T cells were pooled using unique dual indexes and then sequenced on an Illumina iSeq 100. The published analysis was carried out like this. Non-productive sequences were filtered out, and CDR3s that did not start with C, did not end with F or W, or were shorter than 7 amino acids were discarded. The MANAFEST web application identified antigen-specific clonotypes by comparing peptide-stimulated wells against reference wells and other culture wells. Positive clones required FDR below 0.05, an odds ratio above 5, and productive frequency above 0.1% in at least two of three replicate wells. Clonotypes that were significantly expanded in both SARS-CoV-2 spike wells and at least one common cold coronavirus spike condition were defined as cross-reactive. CDR3 homology was assessed with Levenshtein distances (stringdist) and unrooted phylogenetic trees (ape) in R version 3.6.1. TCRdb trimmed public reads at Q25 via fastp, called clones via MiXCR and kept in-frame beta chains. Rows matching on CDR3 protein sequence are summarized as one entry with the most common DNA and genes. The V and J calls were not made by the authors but by TCRdb's processing. The sample has thousands of distinct CDR3 sequences on record, 60% of them singletons. Of the sample, around 11% falls within the top ten clones.

The CDR3 has 12 amino acids, counting the end cysteine and phenylalanine. Only CDR3 DNA remains: 36 bases, in frame from the first base. CDR1 and CDR2, looked up from the germline V gene, are MDHEN and SYDVKM. V and J are truncated by 8 bases and 3 bases respectively, leaving an intervening sequence of 8 bases. A few counts support this clonotype. Which antigen it targets is not known. Per-base quality was not reported, and no clone a single base away is much larger than it. The treatment or condition label of this sample denotes: roughly 11-day PBMC culture with coronavirus spike peptide pools or control peptides (ViraFEST assay). To expand antigen-specific T cells with peptide pools and then pick out the expanded clonotypes through TCR sequencing, the study relied on the ViraFEST assay. The positive SARS-CoV-2 PCR tests of the convalescent patients were dated from March to December 2020, before the Alpha, Beta and Delta variants emerged in the United States. Each well held 2 million or so PBMCs cultured in IMDM containing roughly 5% human AB serum and approximately 9.8 IU/ml IL-2, with 8.5 to 10 ug/ml peptide pools added. Half of the culture medium was replaced with fresh IL-2-containing medium on days 3 and 7. After approximately eleven days of culture, CD4+ T cells were isolated by negative selection using the EasySep CD4+ T cell isolation kit. PBMCs were separated from whole blood using Ficoll-Paque Plus gradient centrifugation and then either used fresh or cryopreserved at -140C. Triplicate wells were generally used for each culture condition.

The receptor comes from a human donor with COVID-19. The rearranged chain carries TRBV28 and TRBJ1-5; TRBD1 is possibly the D segment (6 matching bases). Sequencing was performed on cultured CD4+ T cells from blood, taken after SARS-CoV-2 vaccination. This receptor has the CDR3 CASWGPNQPQHF. Here is the DNA: TGTGCCAGCTGGGGGCCCAATCAGCCCCAGCATTTT.